The 11 T cell receptor beta chains reported below all come from one sample, sequenced in a study of beta chain features in type 1 diabetes. The entirety of the isolated RNA underwent reverse transcription, so expressed TCRB transcripts were sequenced. Some clones are missing from TCRdb's copy, which holds only in-frame ones; the method was immunoSEQ multiplex PCR. Of some 180,000 clones detected, about 13% appear once; the ten largest clones hold around 0.63%. Sequencing used central memory CD4+ T cells from blood. The receptors shown here come from a woman under 30 in good health.

The CDR3, as DNA: TGCGCCAGCAGCTTGGAGCTAGAGACCCAGTACTTC. Protein: CASSLELETQYF. The chain is built from TRBV5-1 and TRBJ2-5; no clear D. This CDR3 region has 12 residues. Germline CDR1 is SGHRS and CDR2 is YFSETQ. V was shortened by 0 bases and J by 4 bases, with 4 bases between the two germline ends.

The V gene is TRBV7-9, the J gene TRBJ2-1; 11 nucleotides agree with TRBD2. V shed 5 bases and J 3 bases; nucleotides not matched to a gene: 12. Germline loops: CDR1 SEHNR, CDR2 FQNEAQ (reference sequence). This CDR3 has 18 amino acids. The CDR3 region has the DNA TGTGCCAGCAGCACAGGTAGGACCGGGACTAGCGGCTACAATGAGCAGTTCTTC. Amino acids: CASSTGRTGTSGYNEQFF.

This chain joins TRBV11-2 and TRBJ2-3, with a weak D call TRBD2 (6 bases). Germline V gene data show CDR1 as SGHAT and CDR2 as FQNNGV. The CDR3 loop spans 14 amino acids. Trimming took off 1 base at V and 7 bases at J, with 12 bases between the two ends. CDR3 sequence reads: CASSLALAPNTQYF. Here the CDR3 DNA reads TGTGCCAGCAGCTTAGCACTAGCCCCAAATACGCAGTATTTT.

This sequence joins TRBV2 and TRBJ1-4; D remains ambiguous. From germline, CDR1 is SNHLY and CDR2 FYNNEI. Trimming cost V 0 bases and J 8 bases, with 16 bases left between them. This CDR3 comprises 16 residues. DNA for the CDR3: TGTGCCAGCAGTGAAGCGCATCCCGGGAGAGGAGAAAAACTGTTTTTT. It translates to CASSEAHPGRGEKLFF.

This sequence joins TRBV4-3 and TRBJ2-4; 7 positions agree with TRBD1. Germline-derived CDR1 and CDR2 are LGHNA and YSLEER. With V trimmed by 2 bases and J by 3 bases, 4 bases remained unmatched. This CDR3 is 15 amino acids long. CDR3 sequence reads: CASSQFDRDKNIQYF. The CDR3 DNA is TGCGCCAGCAGCCAATTTGACAGGGACAAAAACATTCAGTACTTC.

The rearrangement uses TRBV5-1 and TRBJ2-3, with 9 bases lining up with TRBD1. The junction had 1 base not matched to a gene; V was cut back by 2 bases and J by 6 bases. Germline-derived CDR1 and CDR2 are SGHRS and YFSETQ. This CDR3 has 13 residues. The CDR3 nucleotides are TGCGCCAGCAGCTTTGGACAGGGGGATACGCAGTATTTT. Translating gives CASSFGQGDTQYF.

This clone was observed a few times. V gene TRBV27 combines with J gene TRBJ2-5; D is unclear. The ends were cut back, 5 bases at V and 7 bases at J, with 11 bases in the middle. The CDR3 totals 12 residues. Germline V gene lookup returns CDR1 MNHEY and CDR2 SMNVEV (reference sequence). The CDR3 spells CASSPSPGTQYF. In DNA, the CDR3 is TGTGCCAGCAGTCCCTCCCCGGGGACCCAGTACTTC.

This chain connects TRBV7-2 to TRBJ2-1; 8 nucleotides align to TRBD2. CDR1 and CDR2 from the germline V gene are SGHTA and FQGNSA. The V segment lost 7 bases and the J segment 6 bases; nucleotides outside the gene matches: 8. The CDR3 loop spans 14 amino acids. The CDR3 coding sequence is TGTGCCAGCACGATCGGGAGGGCCTTCAATGAGCAGTTCTTC. Amino acid sequence: CASTIGRAFNEQFF. Supplemented by reference TRBV7-2 and TRBJ2-1, the full variable domain reads GAGVSQSPSNKVTEKGKDVELRCDPISGHTALYWYRQSLGQGLEFLIYFQGNSAPDKSGLPSDRFSAERTGGSVSTLTIQRTQQEDSAVYLCASTIGRAFNEQFFGPGTRLTVL.

The V and J genes are TRBV25-1 and TRBJ2-5; 7 positions match TRBD1. With 0 bases clipped from V and 5 bases from J, the junction kept 3 bases outside the gene matches. Looked up from germline, CDR1 is MGHDK and CDR2 is SYGVNS. The CDR3 covers 14 residues. The CDR3 reads CASSEYGRGETQYF. As DNA, the CDR3 is TGTGCCAGCAGTGAATATGGCAGGGGGGAGACCCAGTACTTC.

This clone has ten or more counts. The V call is TRBV7-2, the J call TRBJ2-7; D not resolved. CDR3 length equals 12 residues. The V gene lost 11 bases and the J gene lost 0 bases, with 11 bases spanning the gap. The V gene's germline CDR1 is SGHTA and CDR2 FQGNSA. The CDR3 coding sequence is TGTGCCTCCGGTACAGCCTCCTACGAGCAGTACTTC. Its translation: CASGTASYEQYF.

This clone has a handful of counts. V usage is TRBV5-1 and J usage is TRBJ2-7, with 10 bases identical to TRBD1. Trimming cost V 4 bases and J 5 bases; bases outside gene matches: 6. The CDR3 has 14 residues. Germline V gives CDR1 SGHRS, CDR2 YFSETQ. Written as DNA, the CDR3 is TGCGCCAGCAGCCTGACAGGGGGCATTGACGAGCAGTACTTC. Translated: CASSLTGGIDEQYF.